This TCR beta chain stems from a study of blood T cell repertoires in COVID-19. Original methodology: The assay estimated nucleated cells by amplifying reference gene primers. The protocol was immunoSEQ multiplex PCR, while the TCRdb copy is restricted to in-frame clones and leaves out a portion. That table is the source of V, J and clone size, and D and trimming were worked out from the DNA. Among some 140,000 clones listed, under 85% were seen once. The CDR3 length is 15 residues. The V and J ends lost 5 bases and 8 bases, in that order; junction bases with no gene match: 8. Germline V gene sequence: CDR1 SGHTA, CDR2 FQGNSA.

The receptor was derived from a man aged 55 to 70 with COVID-19, enrolled during active disease. Sequenced material: peripheral blood. The chain uses TRBV7-2 and TRBJ2-4, with 11 bases that match TRBD1. Written as DNA, the CDR3 is TGTGCCAGCAGCCGGGGGGACAGGGGGTCGGACATTCAGTACTTC. This encodes CASSRGDRGSDIQYF.